This record covers a single TCR beta chain. These data originate in a study of blood T cell repertoires in COVID-19. Whole-study context: Whether acute or convalescent, the COVID-19 samples came from the United States, Italy and Spain. In each case, the material was cDNA or gDNA derived from T cells, B-cell-depleted T cells, or PBMCs.

V was shortened by 1 base and J by 0 bases, with 13 bases between the two germline ends. The CDR3 has 17 residues. Germline V CDR1 and CDR2: SGHDT, YYEEEE. Authors' data handling: Reference gene primer amplification gave estimated nucleated cell counts. Sequenced by immunoSEQ multiplex PCR; TCRdb stores in-frame clones only, minus some. The V and J calls and clone size come from that table; D and trimming were worked out from the DNA. The sample holds just under 90,000 clones, 70% to 90% seen once. The source is an elderly woman with acute or convalescent COVID-19. This chain links TRBV5-6 with TRBJ1-4; D is possibly TRBD1 (5 bases). The specimen was peripheral blood. Written as DNA, the CDR3 is TGTGCCAGCAGCTTGACAGGTGATGCCCCAACTAATGAAAAACTGTTTTTT. Its protein product is CASSLTGDAPTNEKLFF.